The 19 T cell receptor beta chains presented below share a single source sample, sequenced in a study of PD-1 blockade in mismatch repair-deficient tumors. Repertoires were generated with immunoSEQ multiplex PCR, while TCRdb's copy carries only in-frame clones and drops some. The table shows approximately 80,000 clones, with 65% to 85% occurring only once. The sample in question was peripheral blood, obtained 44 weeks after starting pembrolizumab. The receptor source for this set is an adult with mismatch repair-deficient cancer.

CDR3 sequence (DNA): TGCGCCAGCAGCCAAGATCAAGGTCTGTCGCAGTATTTT. Protein sequence: CASSQDQGLSQYF. V gene TRBV4-1 combines with J gene TRBJ2-3; D gene unclear. Germline loops: CDR1 MGHRA, CDR2 YSYEKL. The ends were cut back, 0 bases at V and 10 bases at J, with 11 bases in the middle. The CDR3 extends over 13 amino acids.

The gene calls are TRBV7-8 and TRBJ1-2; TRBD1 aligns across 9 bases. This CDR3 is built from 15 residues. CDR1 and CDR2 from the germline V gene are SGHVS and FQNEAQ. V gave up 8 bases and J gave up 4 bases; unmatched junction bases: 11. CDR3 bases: TGTGCCAGCTACCGGGACAGGGCTCTCGGCTATGGCTACACCTTC. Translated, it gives CASYRDRALGYGYTF.

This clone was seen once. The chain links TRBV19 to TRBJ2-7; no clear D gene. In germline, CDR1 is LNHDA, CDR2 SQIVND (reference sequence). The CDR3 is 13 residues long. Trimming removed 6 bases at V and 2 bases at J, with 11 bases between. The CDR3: CASRGFGTYEQYF. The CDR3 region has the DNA TGTGCCAGTAGGGGGTTCGGTACCTACGAGCAGTACTTC.

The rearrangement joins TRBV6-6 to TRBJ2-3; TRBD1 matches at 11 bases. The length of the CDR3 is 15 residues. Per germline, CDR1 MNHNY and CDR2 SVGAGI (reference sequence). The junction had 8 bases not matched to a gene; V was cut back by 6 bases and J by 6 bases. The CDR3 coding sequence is TGTGCCAGCAGCTACGGACAGGGGGCGTCCGATACGCAGTATTTT. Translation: CASSYGQGASDTQYF.

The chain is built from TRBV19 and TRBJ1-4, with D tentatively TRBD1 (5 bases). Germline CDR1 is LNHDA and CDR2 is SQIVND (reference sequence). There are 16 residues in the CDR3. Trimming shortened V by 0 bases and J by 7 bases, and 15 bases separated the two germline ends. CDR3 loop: CASSIDSGATSEKLFF. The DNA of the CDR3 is TGTGCCAGTAGTATAGATAGTGGGGCGACGAGTGAAAAACTGTTTTTT. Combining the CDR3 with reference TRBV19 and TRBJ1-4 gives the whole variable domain DGGITQSPKYLFRKEGQNVTLSCEQNLNHDAMYWYRQDPGQGLRLIYYSQIVNDFQKGDIAEGYSVSREKKESFPLTVTSAQKNPTAFYLCASSIDSGATSEKLFFGSGTQLSVL.

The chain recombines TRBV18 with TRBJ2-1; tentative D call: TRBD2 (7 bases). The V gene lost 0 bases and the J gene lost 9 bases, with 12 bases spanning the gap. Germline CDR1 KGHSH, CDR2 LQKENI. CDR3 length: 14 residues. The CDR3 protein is CASSPPGGGLEQFF. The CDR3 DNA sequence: TGTGCCAGCTCACCACCAGGGGGGGGCCTTGAGCAGTTCTTC.

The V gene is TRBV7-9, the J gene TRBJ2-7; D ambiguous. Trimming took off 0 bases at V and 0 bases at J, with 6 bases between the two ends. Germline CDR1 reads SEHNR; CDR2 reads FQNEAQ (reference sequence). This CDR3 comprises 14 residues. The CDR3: CASSLAHSSYEQYF. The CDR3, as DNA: TGTGCCAGCAGCTTAGCGCACAGCTCCTACGAGCAGTACTTC.

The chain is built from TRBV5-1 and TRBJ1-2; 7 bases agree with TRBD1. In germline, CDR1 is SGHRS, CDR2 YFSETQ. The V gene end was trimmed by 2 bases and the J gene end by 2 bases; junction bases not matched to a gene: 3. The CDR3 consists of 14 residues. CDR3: CASSFRDRNYGYTF. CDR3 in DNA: TGCGCCAGCAGCTTCCGGGACAGAAACTATGGCTACACCTTC.

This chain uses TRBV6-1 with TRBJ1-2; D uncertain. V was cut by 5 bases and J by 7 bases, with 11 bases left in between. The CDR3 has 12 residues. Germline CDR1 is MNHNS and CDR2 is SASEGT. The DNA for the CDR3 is TGTGCCAGCAGTTCCCTTGTTGCTGGCTACACCTTC. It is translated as CASSSLVAGYTF.

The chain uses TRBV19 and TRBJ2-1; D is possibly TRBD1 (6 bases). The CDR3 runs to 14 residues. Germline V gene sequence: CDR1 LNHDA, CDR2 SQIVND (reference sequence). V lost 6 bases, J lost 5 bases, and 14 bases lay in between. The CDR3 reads CASRFMDRDNEQFF. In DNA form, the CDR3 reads TGTGCCAGTAGGTTCATGGACAGAGACAATGAGCAGTTCTTC.

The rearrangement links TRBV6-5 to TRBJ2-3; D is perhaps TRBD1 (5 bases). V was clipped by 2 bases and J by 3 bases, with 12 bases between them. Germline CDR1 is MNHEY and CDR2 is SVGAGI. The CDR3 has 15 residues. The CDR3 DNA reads TGTGCCAGCAGTTACGCGAAGGGGATAACAGATACGCAGTATTTT. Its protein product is CASSYAKGITDTQYF.

The DNA for the CDR3 is TGTGCCTGGAGCGCGGGACAGGGCAGGACCCAGTACTTC. It encodes CAWSAGQGRTQYF. J is TRBJ2-5 and V is TRBV30; 9 positions agree with TRBD1. The CDR3 consists of 13 residues. V was clipped by 3 bases and J by 7 bases; unmatched bases: 6. Germline CDR1 reads GTSNPN; CDR2 reads SVGIG (reference sequence). The whole variable domain, filled in from reference TRBV30 and TRBJ2-5, reads SQTIHQWPATLVQPVGSPLSLECTVEGTSNPNLYWYRQAAGRGLQLLFYSVGIGQISSEVPQNLSASRPQDRQFILSSKKLLLSDSGFYLCAWSAGQGRTQYFGPGTRLLVL.

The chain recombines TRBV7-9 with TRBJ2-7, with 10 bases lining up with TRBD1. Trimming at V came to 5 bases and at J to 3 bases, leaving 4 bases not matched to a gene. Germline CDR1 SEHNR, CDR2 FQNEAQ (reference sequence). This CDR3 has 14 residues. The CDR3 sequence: CASSVGTGVYEQYF. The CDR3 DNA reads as TGTGCCAGCAGCGTCGGGACAGGGGTCTACGAGCAGTACTTC.

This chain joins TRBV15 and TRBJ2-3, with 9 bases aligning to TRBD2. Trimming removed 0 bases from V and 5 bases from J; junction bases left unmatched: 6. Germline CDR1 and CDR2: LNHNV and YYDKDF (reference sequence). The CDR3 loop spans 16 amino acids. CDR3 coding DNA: TGTGCCACCAGCAGAGATAAGCGGGAGGTGGTAGATACGCAGTATTTT. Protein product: CATSRDKREVVDTQYF.

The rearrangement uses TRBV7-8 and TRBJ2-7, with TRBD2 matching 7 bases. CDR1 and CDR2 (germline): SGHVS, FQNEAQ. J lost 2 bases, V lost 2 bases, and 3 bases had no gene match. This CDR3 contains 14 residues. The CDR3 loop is CASSLSGKAYEQYF. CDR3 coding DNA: TGTGCCAGCAGCTTAAGCGGGAAGGCCTACGAGCAGTACTTC.

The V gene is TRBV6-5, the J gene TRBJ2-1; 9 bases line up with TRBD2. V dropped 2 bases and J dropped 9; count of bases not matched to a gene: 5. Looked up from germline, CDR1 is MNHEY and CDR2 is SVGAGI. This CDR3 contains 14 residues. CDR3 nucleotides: TGTGCCAGCAGTTACGGCGGGAGGGCCACTGAGCAGTTCTTC. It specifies CASSYGGRATEQFF.

CDR3 amino acids: CASSSLQGSDQPQHF. CDR3 DNA sequence: TGTGCCAGCAGCTCGCTACAGGGGTCGGATCAGCCCCAGCATTTT. This chain joins TRBV11-2 and TRBJ1-5; 7 nucleotides line up with TRBD1. V shed 4 bases and J 5 bases; nucleotides not matched to a gene: 8. The CDR3 extends over 15 amino acids. Germline V lookup: CDR1 SGHAT, CDR2 FQNNGV.

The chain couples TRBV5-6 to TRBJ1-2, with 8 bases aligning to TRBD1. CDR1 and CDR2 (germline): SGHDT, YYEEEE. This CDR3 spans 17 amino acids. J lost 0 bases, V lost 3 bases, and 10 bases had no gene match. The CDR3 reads CASSSRDRRNANYGYTF. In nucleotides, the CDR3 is TGTGCCAGCAGCTCCAGGGACAGGAGAAACGCTAACTATGGCTACACCTTC. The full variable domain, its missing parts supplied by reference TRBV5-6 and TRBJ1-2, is DAGVTQSPTHLIKTRGQQVTLRCSPKSGHDTVSWYQQALGQGPQFIFQYYEEEERQRGNFPDRFSGHQFPNYSSELNVNALLLGDSALYLCASSSRDRRNANYGYTFGSGTRLTVV.

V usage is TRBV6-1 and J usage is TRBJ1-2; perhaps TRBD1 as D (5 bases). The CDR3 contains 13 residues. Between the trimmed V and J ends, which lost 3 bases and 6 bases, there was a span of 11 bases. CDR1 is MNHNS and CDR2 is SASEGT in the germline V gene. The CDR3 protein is CASSDGRVNGYTF. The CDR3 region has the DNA TGTGCCAGCAGTGACGGCAGGGTTAATGGCTACACCTTC.